The clone carrying this TCR beta chain was recorded only once. Its cognate antigen is unknown. The sample comes from a study of a mutant IDH1 vaccine in newly diagnosed glioma. Across the study: Patients got radiotherapy, temozolomide, or both beforehand, and most got both.

Time point of the sample: week 35, safety follow-up. All doses held 300 ug of mutant IDH1 20-mer peptide, with topical imiquimod. Germline V gene lookup returns CDR1 SNHLY and CDR2 FYNNEI. The CDR3 loop spans 12 amino acids. Only in-frame clones appear in the TCRdb table, and some are missing; sequencing was by immunoSEQ multiplex PCR. The data contain tens of thousands of clones, more than 75% of them singletons. Sequenced here: PBMCs, sampled from a glioma patient whose treatment included an IDH1 peptide vaccine. The chain carries TRBV2 and TRBJ2-7; TRBD2 matches at 8 bases. The source of this sequence is a man aged 25-45 years with glioma. CDR3 nucleotides: TGTGTCGCGCGGGAGGATGGCTACGAGCAGTACTTC. Residues: CVAREDGYEQYF.